The clone carrying this TCR beta chain is deemed medium-sized. Its antigen is not known. The data were obtained in a study of early T cells in non-severe SARS-CoV-2 infection. Overall study: Unpaired chains resulted from sequencing bulk RNA of unsorted whole blood.

Unique molecular identifiers were affixed to single, distinct cDNA molecules. Each CDR3 protein is one row after TCRdb ran MiXCR on the 5' RACE reads. The data show around 59,000 distinct CDR3 sequences, 9.5% to 15% seen once. The CDR3 is 13 amino acids. CDR1 and CDR2 from the germline V gene are SQVTM and ANQGSEA. The V and J ends lost 7 bases and 2 bases, in that order; junction bases with no gene match: 4. Study findings and constraints: Anti-spike CD8 specificities were favored by VDJdb matching, whose results missed private and CD4 specificities.

The rearrangement links TRBV29-1 to TRBJ2-4; 8 positions agree with TRBD1. Sequencing was performed on whole blood. The clonotype was recovered from an adult who was a healthcare worker with PCR-confirmed SARS-CoV-2 infection or an uninfected control (not recorded which). CDR3 residues: CSARDRTKNIQYF. In DNA, the CDR3 is TGCAGCGCCCGGGACAGGACCAAAAACATTCAGTACTTC.